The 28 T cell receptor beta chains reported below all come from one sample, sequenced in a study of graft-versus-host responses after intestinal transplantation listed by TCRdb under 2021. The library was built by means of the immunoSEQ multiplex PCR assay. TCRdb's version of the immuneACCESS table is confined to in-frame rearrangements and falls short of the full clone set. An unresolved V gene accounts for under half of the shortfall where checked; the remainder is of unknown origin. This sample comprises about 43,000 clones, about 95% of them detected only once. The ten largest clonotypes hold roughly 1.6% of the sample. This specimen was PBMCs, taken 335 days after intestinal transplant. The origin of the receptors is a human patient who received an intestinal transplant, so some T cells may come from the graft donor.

The CDR3 coding sequence is TGTGCCAGCAGTGAACGCTCTGGAAACACCATATATTTT. Translation gives CASSERSGNTIYF. The chain combines TRBV25-1 with TRBJ1-3; no clear D gene. V dropped 2 bases and J dropped 0 bases, with 2 bases sitting between them. The V gene's germline CDR1 is MGHDK and CDR2 SYGVNS. The CDR3 spans 13 residues.

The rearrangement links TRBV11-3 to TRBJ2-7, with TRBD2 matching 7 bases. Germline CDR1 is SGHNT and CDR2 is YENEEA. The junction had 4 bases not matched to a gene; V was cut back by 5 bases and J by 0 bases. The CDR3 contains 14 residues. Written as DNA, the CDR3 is TGTGCCAGCAGCCTCTCGGGGGGCTCCTACGAGCAGTACTTC. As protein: CASSLSGGSYEQYF.

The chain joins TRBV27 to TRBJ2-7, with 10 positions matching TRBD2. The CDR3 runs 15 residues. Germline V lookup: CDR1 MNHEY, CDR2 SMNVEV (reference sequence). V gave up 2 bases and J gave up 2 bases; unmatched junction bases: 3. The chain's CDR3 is CASSLGSGGPYEQYF. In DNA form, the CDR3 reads TGTGCCAGCAGTTTAGGTAGCGGGGGGCCCTACGAGCAGTACTTC.

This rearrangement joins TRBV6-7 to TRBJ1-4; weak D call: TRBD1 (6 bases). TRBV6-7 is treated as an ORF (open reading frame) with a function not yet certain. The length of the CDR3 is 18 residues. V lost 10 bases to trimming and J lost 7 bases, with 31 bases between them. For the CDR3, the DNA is TGTGCCAAACCATTAAAGAGGGCAGGGCGGGGGGCGGGTGAAAAACTGTTTTTT. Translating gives CAKPLKRAGRGAGEKLFF.

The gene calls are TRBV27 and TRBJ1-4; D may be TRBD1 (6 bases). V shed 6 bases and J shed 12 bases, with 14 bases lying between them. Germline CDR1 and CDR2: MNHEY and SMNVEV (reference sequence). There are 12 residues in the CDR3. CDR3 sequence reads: CASRGANQELFF. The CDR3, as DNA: TGTGCCAGCAGGGGGGCCAATCAGGAACTGTTTTTT. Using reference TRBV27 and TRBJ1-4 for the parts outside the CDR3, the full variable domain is EAQVTQNPRYLITVTGKKLTVTCSQNMNHEYMSWYRQDPGLGLRQIYYSMNVEVTDKGDVPEGYKVSRKEKRNFPLILESPSPNQTSLYFCASRGANQELFFGSGTQLSVL.

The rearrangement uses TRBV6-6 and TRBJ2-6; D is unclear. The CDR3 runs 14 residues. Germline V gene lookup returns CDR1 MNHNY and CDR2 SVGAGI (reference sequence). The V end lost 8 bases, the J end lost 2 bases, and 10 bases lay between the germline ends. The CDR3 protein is CASDIQAGANVLTF. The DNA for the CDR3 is TGTGCCAGCGACATCCAGGCTGGGGCCAACGTCCTGACTTTC.

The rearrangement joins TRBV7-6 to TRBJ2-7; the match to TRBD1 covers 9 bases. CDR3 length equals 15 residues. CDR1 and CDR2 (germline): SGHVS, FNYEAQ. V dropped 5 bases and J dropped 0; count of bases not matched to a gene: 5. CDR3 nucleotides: TGTGCCAGCAGCCGCGGACAGGGGTTCTCCTACGAGCAGTACTTC. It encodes CASSRGQGFSYEQYF.

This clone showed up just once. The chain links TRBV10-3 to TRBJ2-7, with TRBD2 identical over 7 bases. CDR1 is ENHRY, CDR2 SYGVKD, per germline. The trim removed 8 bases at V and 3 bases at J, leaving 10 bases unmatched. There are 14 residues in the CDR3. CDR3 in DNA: TGTGCCATCCGCCCAGTAGGGGACTACTACGAGCAGTACTTC. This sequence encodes CAIRPVGDYYEQYF.

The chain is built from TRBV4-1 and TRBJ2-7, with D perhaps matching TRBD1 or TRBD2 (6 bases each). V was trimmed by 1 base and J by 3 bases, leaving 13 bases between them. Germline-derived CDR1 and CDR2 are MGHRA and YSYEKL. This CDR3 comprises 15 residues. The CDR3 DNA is TGCGCCAGCAGCCAAGGGTTAGGGGGGAACTACGAGCAGTACTTC. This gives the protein CASSQGLGGNYEQYF.

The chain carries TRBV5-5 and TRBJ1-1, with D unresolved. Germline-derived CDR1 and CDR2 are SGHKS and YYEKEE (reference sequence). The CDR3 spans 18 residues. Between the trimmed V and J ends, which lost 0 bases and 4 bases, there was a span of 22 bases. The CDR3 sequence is CASSLEWVAGWEVTEAFF. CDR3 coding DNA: TGTGCCAGCAGCTTGGAATGGGTTGCCGGTTGGGAAGTCACTGAAGCTTTCTTT.

Written as DNA, the CDR3 is TGCGCCAGCAGTTGGGGGCGCGGGACTGAAGCTTTCTTT. Translated: CASSWGRGTEAFF. The genes are TRBV10-1 and TRBJ1-1; D may be TRBD1 (6 bases). The V gene lost 5 bases and the J gene lost 5 bases, with 12 bases spanning the gap. Germline CDR1 and CDR2: WNHNN and SYGVQD (reference sequence). The CDR3 extends over 13 amino acids.

The CDR3 nucleotides read TGTGCCAGTAGTAGTGAATTCGGCGAGCAGTACTTC. Protein product: CASSSEFGEQYF. The chain joins TRBV19 to TRBJ2-7; D uncertain. Germline V CDR1 and CDR2: LNHDA, SQIVND (reference sequence). This CDR3 spans 12 amino acids. V shed 4 bases and J shed 6 bases, with 10 bases lying between them.

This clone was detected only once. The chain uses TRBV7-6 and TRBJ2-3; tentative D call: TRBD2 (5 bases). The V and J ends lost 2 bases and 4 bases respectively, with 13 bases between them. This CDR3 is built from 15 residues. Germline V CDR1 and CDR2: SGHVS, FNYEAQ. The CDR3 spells CASSLKLEVPDTQYF. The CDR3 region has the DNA TGTGCCAGCAGCTTAAAACTGGAGGTCCCAGATACGCAGTATTTT.

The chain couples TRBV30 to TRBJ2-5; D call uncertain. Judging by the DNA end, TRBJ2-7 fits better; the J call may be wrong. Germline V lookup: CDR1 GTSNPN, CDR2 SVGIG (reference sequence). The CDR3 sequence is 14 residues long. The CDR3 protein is CAWSVTESSYEQYF. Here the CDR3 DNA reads TGTGCCTGGAGTGTAACCGAGAGCTCCTACGAGCAGTACTTC.

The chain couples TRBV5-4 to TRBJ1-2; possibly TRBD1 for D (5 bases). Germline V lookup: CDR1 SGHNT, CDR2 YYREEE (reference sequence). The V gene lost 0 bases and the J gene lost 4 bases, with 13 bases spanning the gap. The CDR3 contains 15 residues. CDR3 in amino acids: CASSLVEGAGYGYTF. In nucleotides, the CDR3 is TGTGCCAGCAGCTTGGTGGAAGGGGCGGGCTATGGCTACACCTTC.

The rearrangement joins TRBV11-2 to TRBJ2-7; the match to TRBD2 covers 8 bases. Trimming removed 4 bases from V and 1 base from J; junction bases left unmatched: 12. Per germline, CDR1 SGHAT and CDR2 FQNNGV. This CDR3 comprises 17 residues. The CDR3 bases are TGTGCCAGCAGCTCACAGCGGAGCGGGAGTTCATCCTACGAGCAGTACTTC. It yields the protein CASSSQRSGSSSYEQYF.

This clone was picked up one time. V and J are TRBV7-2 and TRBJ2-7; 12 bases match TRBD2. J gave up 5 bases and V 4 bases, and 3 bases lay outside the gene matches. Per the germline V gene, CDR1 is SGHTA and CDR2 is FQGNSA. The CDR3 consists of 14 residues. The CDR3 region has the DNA TGTGCCAGCAGCTCGGGACTAGCGGGTAACGAGCAGTACTTC. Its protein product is CASSSGLAGNEQYF.

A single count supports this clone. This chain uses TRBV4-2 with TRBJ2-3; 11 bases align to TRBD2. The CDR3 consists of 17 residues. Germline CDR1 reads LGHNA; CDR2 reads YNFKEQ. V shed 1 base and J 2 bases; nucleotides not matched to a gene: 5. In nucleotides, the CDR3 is TGTGCCAGCAGCCAAGCCCTAGCGGGGGGTAACACAGATACGCAGTATTTT. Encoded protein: CASSQALAGGNTDTQYF.

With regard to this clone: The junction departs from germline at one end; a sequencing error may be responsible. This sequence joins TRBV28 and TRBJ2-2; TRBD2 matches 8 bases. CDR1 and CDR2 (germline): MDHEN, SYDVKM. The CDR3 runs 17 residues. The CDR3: CASSLLGVAGHTGEPFF. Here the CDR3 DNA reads TGTGCCAGCAGTCTCCTAGGTGTAGCGGGGCACACCGGGGAGCCGTTTTTT. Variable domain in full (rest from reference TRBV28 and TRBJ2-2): DVKVTQSSRYLVKRTGEKVFLECVQDMDHENMFWYRQDPGLGLRLIYFSYDVKMKEKGDIPEGYSVSREKKERFSLILESASTNQTSMYLCASSLLGVAGHTGEPFFGEGSRLTVL.

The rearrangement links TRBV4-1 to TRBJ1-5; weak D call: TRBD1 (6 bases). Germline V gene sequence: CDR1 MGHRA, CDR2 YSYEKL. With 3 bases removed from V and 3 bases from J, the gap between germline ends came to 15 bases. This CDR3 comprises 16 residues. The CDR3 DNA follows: TGCGCCAGCAGCCATCTCCCTTTGGGGGCCAATCAGCCCCAGCATTTT. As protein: CASSHLPLGANQPQHF.

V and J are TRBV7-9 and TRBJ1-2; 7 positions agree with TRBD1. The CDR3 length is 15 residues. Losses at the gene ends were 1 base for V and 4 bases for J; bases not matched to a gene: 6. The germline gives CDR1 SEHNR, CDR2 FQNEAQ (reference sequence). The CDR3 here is CASSLGTGDLYGYTF. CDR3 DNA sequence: TGTGCCAGCAGCTTAGGGACAGGTGACCTCTATGGCTACACCTTC.

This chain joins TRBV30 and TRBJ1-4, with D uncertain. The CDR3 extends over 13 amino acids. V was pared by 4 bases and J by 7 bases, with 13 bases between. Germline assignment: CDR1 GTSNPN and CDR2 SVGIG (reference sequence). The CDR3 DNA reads TGTGCCTGGACGAGACGGAACGGTGAAAAACTGTTTTTT. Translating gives CAWTRRNGEKLFF.

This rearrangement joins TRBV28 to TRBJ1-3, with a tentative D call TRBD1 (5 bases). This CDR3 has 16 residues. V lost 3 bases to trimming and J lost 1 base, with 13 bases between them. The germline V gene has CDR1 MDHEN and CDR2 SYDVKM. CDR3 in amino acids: CASSLRGEISGNTIYF. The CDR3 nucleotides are TGTGCCAGCAGTTTGAGGGGTGAGATTTCTGGAAACACCATATATTTT. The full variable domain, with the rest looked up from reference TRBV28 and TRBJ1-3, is DVKVTQSSRYLVKRTGEKVFLECVQDMDHENMFWYRQDPGLGLRLIYFSYDVKMKEKGDIPEGYSVSREKKERFSLILESASTNQTSMYLCASSLRGEISGNTIYFGEGSWLTVV.

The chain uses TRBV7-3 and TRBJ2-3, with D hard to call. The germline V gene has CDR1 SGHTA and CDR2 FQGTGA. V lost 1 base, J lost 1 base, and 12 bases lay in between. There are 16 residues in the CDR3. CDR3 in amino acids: CASSLIGGQGTDTQYF. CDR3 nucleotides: TGTGCCAGCAGCTTAATCGGCGGTCAGGGCACAGATACGCAGTATTTT.

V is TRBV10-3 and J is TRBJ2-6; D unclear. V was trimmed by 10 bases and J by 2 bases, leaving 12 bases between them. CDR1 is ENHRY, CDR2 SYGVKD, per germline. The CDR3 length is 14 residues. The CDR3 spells CATPSGPGANVLTF. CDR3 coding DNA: TGTGCCACCCCATCCGGGCCTGGGGCCAACGTCCTGACTTTC.

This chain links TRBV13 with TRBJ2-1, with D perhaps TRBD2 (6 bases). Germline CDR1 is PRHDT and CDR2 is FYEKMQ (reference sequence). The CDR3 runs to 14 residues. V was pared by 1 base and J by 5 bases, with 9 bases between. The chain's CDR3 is CASSLAGVHNEQFF. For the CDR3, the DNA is TGTGCCAGCAGCTTAGCGGGGGTCCACAATGAGCAGTTCTTC.

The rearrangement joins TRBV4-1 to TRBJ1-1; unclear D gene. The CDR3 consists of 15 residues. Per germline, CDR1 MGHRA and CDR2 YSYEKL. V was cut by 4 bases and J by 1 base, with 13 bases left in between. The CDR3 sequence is CASSPIAHRNTEAFF. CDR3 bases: TGCGCCAGCAGCCCAATAGCACACCGGAACACTGAAGCTTTCTTT.

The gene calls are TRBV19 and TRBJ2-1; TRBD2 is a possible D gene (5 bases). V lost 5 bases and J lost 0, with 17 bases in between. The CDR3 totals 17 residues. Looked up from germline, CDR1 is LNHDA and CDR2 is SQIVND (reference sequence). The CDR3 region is CASSHPASPSSYNEQFF. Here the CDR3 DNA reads TGTGCCAGTAGTCACCCGGCTAGCCCCAGCTCCTACAATGAGCAGTTCTTC.